The next 20 T cell receptor beta chains were all read from a single sample in a study of T cells in localized non-small cell lung cancer. The protocol was immunoSEQ multiplex PCR, while the TCRdb copy is restricted to in-frame clones and leaves out a portion. The sample has 70,000 to 100,000 clones, roughly 88% seen once; the top ten hold roughly 4%. The sequencing here drew on PBMCs, taken before any cancer treatment. The receptors were sampled from a woman aged 40-69 years with stage II squamous cell lung carcinoma.

Notes on this clone: The same CDR3 arises from other DNA sequences in this sample as well. This rearrangement joins TRBV19 to TRBJ1-1, with no clear D. CDR3 length equals 11 residues. V lost 3 bases, J lost 8 bases, and 7 bases lay in between. Germline V gene lookup returns CDR1 LNHDA and CDR2 SQIVND (reference sequence). The CDR3 sequence: CASSIGVEAFF. DNA for the CDR3: TGTGCCAGTAGTATCGGGGTGGAAGCTTTCTTT.

The chain combines TRBV27 with TRBJ1-5; 10 bases are shared with TRBD1. The germline V gene encodes CDR1 MNHEY and CDR2 SMNVEV (reference sequence). V lost 6 bases to trimming and J lost 5 bases; unmatched junction nucleotides: 10. The CDR3 is made up of 16 amino acids. CDR3 sequence (DNA): TGTGCCAGCAGGGAACATCGGGACAGGGGAGATCAGCCCCAGCATTTT. Residues: CASREHRDRGDQPQHF.

V and J are TRBV15 and TRBJ2-2; a weak D match, TRBD1 (6 bases). This CDR3 comprises 15 residues. Germline V gene lookup returns CDR1 LNHNV and CDR2 YYDKDF (reference sequence). V was trimmed by 5 bases and J by 4 bases, leaving 14 bases between them. CDR3 sequence reads: CATSGGDRITGELFF. CDR3 bases: TGTGCCACCAGCGGGGGCGACAGGATCACCGGGGAGCTGTTTTTT.

The chain is built from TRBV5-1 and TRBJ1-4; D is uncertain. V shed 1 base and J shed 3 bases, with 7 bases lying between them. The CDR3 length is 14 residues. The germline gives CDR1 SGHRS, CDR2 YFSETQ. DNA of the CDR3: TGCGCCAGCAGCTTGAAGGGTGCTAATGAAAAACTGTTTTTT. Protein product: CASSLKGANEKLFF.

In this sample, this clone turned up a few times. V gene TRBV10-3 combines with J gene TRBJ2-1, with D perhaps TRBD2 (7 bases). The CDR3 consists of 16 residues. Germline lookup yields CDR1 ENHRY and CDR2 SYGVKD. Between the trimmed V and J ends, which lost 3 bases and 5 bases, there was a span of 17 bases. Here the CDR3 reads CAISDRGALPNNEQFF. In DNA, the CDR3 is TGTGCCATCAGTGACCGGGGGGCCCTGCCCAACAATGAGCAGTTCTTC.

V and J are TRBV27 and TRBJ2-1; 10 bases line up with TRBD2. The V and J ends lost 6 bases and 7 bases, in that order; junction bases with no gene match: 12. The CDR3 runs to 16 residues. Germline assignment: CDR1 MNHEY and CDR2 SMNVEV (reference sequence). The CDR3 nucleotides are TGTGCCAGCAGCACCCGCGGGCTAGCGGGAGTTAATGAGCAGTTCTTC. Amino acid sequence: CASSTRGLAGVNEQFF.

The DNA of the CDR3 is TGTGCCAGCAGTTTAATGGGGGCCGAGTATAGCAATCAGCCCCAGCATTTT. Protein: CASSLMGAEYSNQPQHF. The chain recombines TRBV28 with TRBJ1-5, with D tentatively TRBD1 (6 bases). V was shortened by 2 bases and J by 0 bases, with 14 bases between the two germline ends. The germline gives CDR1 MDHEN, CDR2 SYDVKM. The CDR3 runs 17 residues. Full variable domain (outside the CDR3, taken from reference TRBV28 and TRBJ1-5): DVKVTQSSRYLVKRTGEKVFLECVQDMDHENMFWYRQDPGLGLRLIYFSYDVKMKEKGDIPEGYSVSREKKERFSLILESASTNQTSMYLCASSLMGAEYSNQPQHFGDGTRLSIL.

This clone was counted between two and nine times. The chain uses TRBV7-8 and TRBJ2-1, with 12 bases identical to TRBD2. The germline V gene encodes CDR1 SGHVS and CDR2 FQNEAQ. The CDR3 is 17 amino acids. J lost 5 bases, V lost 2 bases, and 7 bases had no gene match. The CDR3 spells CASSLIGLAGINNEQFF. For the CDR3, the DNA is TGTGCCAGCAGCTTAATAGGACTAGCGGGGATTAACAATGAGCAGTTCTTC.

V is TRBV4-1 and J is TRBJ2-6; perhaps D is TRBD1 or TRBD2 (5 bases each). Germline V gives CDR1 MGHRA, CDR2 YSYEKL. This CDR3 has 15 residues. V lost 0 bases, J lost 5 bases, and 8 bases lay in between. The CDR3 here is CASSQDRGRANVLTF. The CDR3 DNA reads TGCGCCAGCAGCCAAGATCGGGGCCGGGCCAACGTCCTGACTTTC.

J is TRBJ2-7 and V is TRBV6-1; weak D call: TRBD1 (6 bases). This CDR3 region has 14 residues. CDR1 and CDR2 (germline): MNHNS, SASEGT. The V and J ends lost 5 bases and 6 bases respectively, with 17 bases between them. CDR3 sequence: CASSNNPGHGEQYF. In DNA, the CDR3 is TGTGCCAGCAGTAATAACCCGGGACATGGCGAGCAGTACTTC.

The rearrangement joins TRBV2 to TRBJ2-1, with a tentative D call TRBD1 (8 bases). The V and J ends lost 6 bases and 0 bases respectively, with 21 bases between them. The CDR3 is 18 residues long. CDR1 and CDR2 from the germline V gene are SNHLY and FYNNEI. CDR3 bases: TGTGCCAGCAGGGGGGGGACAGGAGAGCTAACCTCCTACAATGAGCAGTTCTTC. Amino acid sequence: CASRGGTGELTSYNEQFF.

This clone was counted a few times. The V and J genes are TRBV11-3 and TRBJ2-1, with 7 positions matching TRBD1. This CDR3 comprises 16 residues. CDR1 and CDR2 (germline): SGHNT, YENEEA. V dropped 5 bases and J dropped 2; count of bases not matched to a gene: 9. CDR3 protein: CASSLRQGVAYNEQFF. The DNA of the CDR3 is TGTGCCAGCAGCCTAAGACAGGGAGTCGCCTACAATGAGCAGTTCTTC. The variable domain in full, with the rest retrieved from reference TRBV11-3 and TRBJ2-1, is EAGVVQSPRYKIIEKKQPVAFWCNPISGHNTLYWYLQNLGQGPELLIRYENEEAVDDSQLPKDRFSAERLKGVDSTLKIQPAELGDSAVYLCASSLRQGVAYNEQFFGPGTRLTVL.

The V call is TRBV28, the J call TRBJ2-7, with TRBD1 identical over 7 bases. Germline V gives CDR1 MDHEN, CDR2 SYDVKM. V lost 3 bases to trimming and J lost 2 bases; unmatched junction nucleotides: 1. The CDR3 length is 13 residues. In DNA form, the CDR3 reads TGTGCCAGCAGTTTGACAGGGCCCTACGAGCAGTACTTC. Amino acids: CASSLTGPYEQYF.

The chain joins TRBV7-2 to TRBJ2-1, with TRBD2 as a possible D gene (5 bases). Trimming stripped 3 bases from V and 7 bases from J, with 13 bases between. CDR1 is SGHTA, CDR2 FQGNSA, per germline. The CDR3 spans 14 residues. The CDR3 here is CASSLRLGKNEQFF. The CDR3 DNA reads TGTGCCAGCAGCTTGCGGCTCGGGAAGAATGAGCAGTTCTTC.

This clone showed up just once. The chain joins TRBV7-2 to TRBJ2-2; D possibly corresponds to TRBD2 (5 bases). Germline V gives CDR1 SGHTA, CDR2 FQGNSA. This CDR3 spans 15 amino acids. Trimming shortened V by 5 bases and J by 6 bases, and 16 bases separated the two germline ends. This chain's CDR3 is CASSLTRGGAGELFF. The CDR3, as DNA: TGTGCCAGCAGCCTTACTAGAGGTGGGGCCGGGGAGCTGTTTTTT.

V gene TRBV15 combines with J gene TRBJ1-5, with no clear D. Germline V gene data show CDR1 as LNHNV and CDR2 as YYDKDF (reference sequence). The V end lost 0 bases, the J end lost 8 bases, and 11 bases lay between the germline ends. The CDR3 runs to 14 residues. The CDR3 spells CATSREPPREPQHF. CDR3 in DNA: TGTGCCACCAGCAGAGAACCCCCGAGGGAGCCCCAGCATTTT.

The chain uses TRBV6-6 and TRBJ1-5; D is undetermined. This CDR3 is built from 12 residues. V was trimmed by 2 bases and J by 7 bases, leaving 6 bases between them. CDR1 is MNHNY, CDR2 SVGAGI, per germline (reference sequence). The CDR3 sequence: CASSYPGQPQHF. Here the CDR3 DNA reads TGTGCCAGCAGTTACCCCGGACAGCCCCAGCATTTT.

This clone was seen a few times. The chain recombines TRBV14 with TRBJ1-1; D is uncertain. Deletions cut 0 bases from V and 2 bases from J, with 4 bases between. The CDR3 is 13 amino acids. Germline-derived CDR1 and CDR2 are SGHDN and FVKESK. The DNA for the CDR3 is TGTGCCAGCAGCCAAGATCGCAACACTGAAGCTTTCTTT. As protein: CASSQDRNTEAFF.

This clone has a count of ten or more. This rearrangement joins TRBV2 to TRBJ1-1; 7 nucleotides agree with TRBD1. Germline V gene lookup returns CDR1 SNHLY and CDR2 FYNNEI. CDR3 length: 14 residues. V lost 4 bases, J lost 6 bases, and 8 bases stayed unmatched. CDR3 residues: CASSVAGGFAEAFF. CDR3 DNA: TGTGCCAGCAGTGTAGCAGGGGGATTCGCTGAAGCTTTCTTT.

This chain joins TRBV27 and TRBJ2-2, with no clear D. The CDR3 spans 15 residues. V gave up 3 bases and J gave up 5 bases, with 13 bases separating them. The germline CDR1 and CDR2 sequences are MNHEY and SMNVEV (reference sequence). CDR3 coding DNA: TGTGCCAGCAGTTTCGACCTCCGAGCGACCGGGGAGCTGTTTTTT. Its protein is CASSFDLRATGELFF.